Sequencing of this TCR beta chain was carried out in a study of control samples from healthy donors and cancer patients. This table comes from immunoSEQ multiplex PCR, and its TCRdb copy is limited to in-frame clones, with some not included. The sample shows about 83,000 clones, 75% to 95% of them seen only once. This CDR3 contains 13 residues. Trimming took off 6 bases at V and 2 bases at J, with 10 bases between the two ends. The TCR originated in a man aged 45-65 years in good health. The chain recombines TRBV12-3 or TRBV12-4 with TRBJ1-2, with D tentatively TRBD1 (5 bases). Sample: blood. The CDR3 DNA is TGTGCCAGCAGGGCAGGGCTAAACTATGGCTACACCTTC. It is translated as CASRAGLNYGYTF.